This T cell receptor beta chain is drawn from a study of CD8+ T cells in alopecia areata. Broader study findings: More clonal than normal scalp was lesional scalp, particularly alopecia totalis/universalis. Between patients, shared TCR sequences were less clear than in mice. This was possibly due in part to HLA diversity in the patient population.

The CDR3 runs 16 residues. The germline gives CDR1 MGHRA, CDR2 YSYEKL. Trimming took 0 bases from V and 3 from J; bases not matched to a gene: 6. To note about this clone: Its matching antigen is unknown.

Isolation of CD4+ and CD8+ T cells from PBMCs was achieved by sorting. Isolated RNA was reverse transcribed into cDNA used as the sequencing template. This table comes from immunoSEQ multiplex PCR, and its TCRdb copy is limited to in-frame clones, with some not included. This sample has 200,000 to 250,000 clones, with about 56% found just once. The receptor's source is a human donor in good health. The chain links TRBV4-1 to TRBJ2-5; 8 positions agree with TRBD2. The specimen was CD8+ T cells sorted from blood. This chain's CDR3 is CASSQDHPGGEETQYF. DNA for the CDR3: TGCGCCAGCAGCCAAGATCACCCGGGGGGGGAAGAGACCCAGTACTTC.